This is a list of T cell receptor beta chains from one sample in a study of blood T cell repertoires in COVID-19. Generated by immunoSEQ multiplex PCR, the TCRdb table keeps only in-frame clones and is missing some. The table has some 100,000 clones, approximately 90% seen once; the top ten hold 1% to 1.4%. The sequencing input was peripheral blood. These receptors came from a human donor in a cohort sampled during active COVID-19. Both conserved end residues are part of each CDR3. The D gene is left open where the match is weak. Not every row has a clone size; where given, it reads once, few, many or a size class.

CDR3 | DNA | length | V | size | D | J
CASSSGQSRAYEQYF | TGTGCCAGTAGTAGTGGACAGTCGAGGGCCTACGAGCAGTACTTC | 15 | TRBV19 | - | - | TRBJ2-7
CASRETLEYEQYF | TGTGCCAGCAGGGAGACCCTGGAATACGAGCAGTACTTC | 13 | TRBV2 | - | - | TRBJ2-7
CASSESGAGGEQYF | TGTGCCAGCAGTGAATCGGGAGCGGGAGGCGAGCAGTACTTC | 14 | TRBV2 | - | TRBD2 | TRBJ2-7
CAISDRTGPTGANVLTF | TGTGCCATCAGTGATAGGACAGGGCCGACTGGGGCCAACGTCCTGACTTTC | 17 | TRBV10-3 | - | TRBD1 | TRBJ2-6
CASSRGQLFMNTEAFF | TGTGCCAGCAGCCGTGGACAGTTATTCATGAACACTGAAGCTTTCTTT | 16 | TRBV11-2 | - | - | TRBJ1-1
CASSLRTGQAFF | TGTGCCAGCAGCTTGCGGACAGGGCAAGCTTTCTTT | 12 | TRBV5-5 | - | TRBD1 | TRBJ1-1
CASSVGRQYQPQHF | TGTGCCAGCAGCGTAGGGCGACAGTACCAGCCCCAGCATTTT | 14 | TRBV9 | once | - | TRBJ1-5
CASGSGVGNSPLHF | TGTGCCAGCGGATCAGGGGTTGGTAATTCACCCCTCCACTTT | 14 | TRBV6-5 | - | - | TRBJ1-6
CASSWTGKRPDTQYF | TGCGCCAGCAGCTGGACAGGGAAGAGGCCAGATACGCAGTATTTT | 15 | TRBV5-1 | - | TRBD1 | TRBJ2-3
CASSPFTSGPYNEQFF | TGTGCCAGCAGTCCGTTTACTAGCGGACCTTACAATGAGCAGTTCTTC | 16 | TRBV6-6 | - | TRBD2 | TRBJ2-1
CASSGTSGRYNEQFF | TGTGCCAGCAGTGGGACTAGCGGGAGGTACAATGAGCAGTTCTTC | 15 | TRBV7-9 | - | TRBD2 | TRBJ2-1
CASSLGRVAGGPDEQFF | TGTGCCAGCAGCTTAGGTAGGGTAGCGGGAGGGCCAGATGAGCAGTTCTTC | 17 | TRBV7-2 | - | TRBD2 | TRBJ2-1
CASSSSNTNTGELFF | TGTGCCAGCAGCTCCTCAAATACTAACACCGGGGAGCTGTTTTTT | 15 | TRBV7-2 | once | - | TRBJ2-2
CATSDFENSYEQYF | TGTGCCACCAGTGACTTTGAAAACTCCTACGAGCAGTACTTC | 14 | TRBV15 | - | - | TRBJ2-7
CASSAGQRNTEAFF | TGCGCCAGCAGTGCAGGACAAAGGAACACTGAAGCTTTCTTT | 14 | TRBV10-1 | few | - | TRBJ1-1
CASSTPFGPGWWIQFF | - | 16 | TRBV19 | - | - | TRBJ2-1
CASSTTPQGELEQYF | TGTGCCAGCTCAACGACACCACAGGGGGAACTCGAGCAGTACTTC | 15 | TRBV18 | - | TRBD1 | TRBJ2-7
CASSNGITGTGGAETNEKLFF | TGTGCCAGCAGCAACGGGATTACCGGGACAGGGGGCGCAGAAACTAATGAAAAACTGTTTTTT | 21 | TRBV21-1 | once | - | TRBJ1-4
CASSSHRGVGNEQFF | TGTGCCAGTAGTTCACACAGGGGCGTAGGGAATGAGCAGTTCTTC | 15 | TRBV19 | - | TRBD1 | TRBJ2-1
CASSIGGGPNEKLFF | TGTGCCAGTAGTATTGGGGGCGGTCCTAATGAAAAACTGTTTTTT | 15 | TRBV19 | - | - | TRBJ1-4
CASSFHRVVNQPQHF | TGTGCCAGCAGTTTCCACAGGGTGGTCAATCAGCCCCAGCATTTT | 15 | TRBV28 | - | - | TRBJ1-5
CASSLGRGYTEAFF | TGTGCCAGCAGCTTAGGAAGGGGGTACACTGAAGCTTTCTTT | 14 | TRBV7-2 | - | - | TRBJ1-1
CSVETYPLEAFF | TGCAGCGTTGAAACCTACCCCCTTGAAGCTTTCTTT | 12 | TRBV29-1 | many | - | TRBJ1-1
CASSQDEALGTQYF | TGTGCCAGCAGCCAAGACGAGGCCCTCGGTACGCAGTATTTT | 14 | TRBV3-1/TRBV3-2 | - | - | TRBJ2-3
CASSSTLSSGANVLTF | TGCGCCAGCAGCTCAACTCTATCCTCTGGGGCCAACGTCCTGACTTTC | 16 | TRBV5-1 | - | - | TRBJ2-6
CASRRGQGTTGTGELFF | TGCGCCAGCAGACGAGGACAGGGGACGACAGGGACCGGGGAGCTGTTTTTT | 17 | TRBV5-1 | - | TRBD1 | TRBJ2-2
CASSLGQSSNQPQHF | TGTGCCAGCAGCTTGGGACAGTCAAGCAATCAGCCCCAGCATTTT | 15 | TRBV7-9 | - | TRBD1 | TRBJ1-5
CASSIAPGGNIQYF | TGTGCCAGTAGTATTGCCCCAGGGGGGAACATTCAGTACTTC | 14 | TRBV19 | - | - | TRBJ2-4
CASSSISADTQYF | TGTGCCAGCAGCTCGATCTCGGCAGATACGCAGTATTTT | 13 | TRBV13 | - | - | TRBJ2-3
CASSPRQGAPVYGYTF | TGTGCCAGCAGCCCTCGACAGGGGGCGCCGGTCTATGGCTACACCTTC | 16 | TRBV7-2 | - | TRBD1 | TRBJ1-2
CASSQQLAGIGNEQFF | TGTGCTAGCAGTCAACAACTAGCGGGGATAGGGAATGAGCAGTTCTTC | 16 | TRBV7-7 | - | TRBD2 | TRBJ2-1
CASSFRGGNQPQHF | TGTGCCAGTAGTTTTAGGGGCGGCAATCAGCCCCAGCATTTT | 14 | TRBV19 | - | - | TRBJ1-5
CASSNLGHLEPGNTIYF | TGCGCCAGCAGTAACCTGGGACACCTAGAACCCGGGAACACCATATATTTT | 17 | TRBV10-1 | - | - | TRBJ1-3
CASSASGVSSYNEQFF | TGTGCCAGCAGCGCTAGCGGGGTAAGCTCCTACAATGAGCAGTTCTTC | 16 | TRBV9 | - | TRBD2 | TRBJ2-1
CASTTGGSYEQYF | TGTGCCAGCACCACGGGGGGGTCCTACGAGCAGTACTTC | 13 | TRBV9 | - | TRBD2 | TRBJ2-7
CASSDGNERGEQFF | TGTGCCAGCAGTGACGGTAACGAACGGGGTGAGCAGTTCTTC | 14 | TRBV6-4 | few | - | TRBJ2-1
CASSLGQGFRTEAFF | TGTGCCAGCAGTTTAGGACAGGGGTTCAGGACTGAAGCTTTCTTT | 15 | TRBV28 | - | TRBD1 | TRBJ1-1
CASTRELALYNEQFF | TGTGCCAGCACCCGCGAGCTAGCGTTGTACAATGAGCAGTTCTTC | 15 | TRBV7-8 | - | - | TRBJ2-1
CASSPGGPQETQYF | TGTGCCAGCAGCCCGGGGGGGCCTCAAGAGACCCAGTACTTC | 14 | TRBV9 | - | TRBD2 | TRBJ2-5
CASSYSGQNEAFF | TGTGCCAGCAGTTACTCGGGACAGAATGAAGCTTTCTTT | 13 | TRBV6-2/TRBV6-3 | - | TRBD1 | TRBJ1-1
CASSSDRGVRETQYF | TGTGCCAGCAGTTCGGACAGGGGGGTTCGGGAGACCCAGTACTTC | 15 | TRBV6-6 | - | TRBD1 | TRBJ2-5
CASSSERVNEKLFF | TGTGCCAGCAGTTCTGAGCGGGTAAATGAAAAACTGTTTTTT | 14 | TRBV28 | - | - | TRBJ1-4
CASGSPRGVSGELFF | TGTGCTAGTGGTTCCCCCCGCGGGGTATCCGGGGAGCTGTTTTTT | 15 | TRBV12-5 | - | - | TRBJ2-2
CASSPTASGQETQYF | TGCGCCAGCAGCCCGACGGCTAGCGGCCAAGAGACCCAGTACTTC | 15 | TRBV5-1 | - | TRBD2 | TRBJ2-5
CASSSQSGGASYGYTF | TGTGCCAGCAGTTCCCAGTCAGGGGGCGCCAGCTATGGCTACACCTTC | 16 | TRBV28 | - | TRBD1 | TRBJ1-2
CASSPEPTGELFF | TGTGCCAGCAGCCCGGAGCCCACCGGGGAGCTGTTTTTT | 13 | TRBV12-3/TRBV12-4 | - | - | TRBJ2-2
CASSANQVHYGYTF | TGTGCCAGCAGTGCTAACCAAGTGCACTATGGCTACACCTTC | 14 | TRBV25-1 | - | - | TRBJ1-2
CAWSYPSPPPNEQYF | TGTGCCTGGAGTTACCCTAGCCCTCCCCCCAACGAGCAGTACTTC | 15 | TRBV30 | - | - | TRBJ2-7
CASHIRGGNEQFF | TGTGCCAGCCATATCCGGGGGGGAAATGAGCAGTTCTTC | 13 | TRBV28 | - | TRBD2 | TRBJ2-1
CASSQYVEQFF | TGTGCCAGCAGCCAATATGTTGAGCAGTTCTTC | 11 | TRBV3-1/TRBV3-2 | - | - | TRBJ2-1
CASSRSPSGDPGELFF | TGCGCCAGCAGCCGGTCCCCTAGCGGGGACCCCGGGGAGCTGTTTTTT | 16 | TRBV5-1 | few | TRBD2 | TRBJ2-2